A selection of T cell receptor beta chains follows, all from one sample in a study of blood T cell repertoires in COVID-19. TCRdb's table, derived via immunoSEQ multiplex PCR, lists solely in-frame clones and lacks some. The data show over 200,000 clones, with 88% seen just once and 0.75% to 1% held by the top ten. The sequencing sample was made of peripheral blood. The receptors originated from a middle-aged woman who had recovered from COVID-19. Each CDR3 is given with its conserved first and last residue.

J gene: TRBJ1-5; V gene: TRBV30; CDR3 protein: CAWSVQGGNQPQHF
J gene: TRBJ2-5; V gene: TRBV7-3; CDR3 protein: CASSLRGPVAAQETQYF
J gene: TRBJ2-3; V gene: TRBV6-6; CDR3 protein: CASSPSTDTQYF
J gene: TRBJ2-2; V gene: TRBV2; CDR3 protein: CASSGVHTGGTGELFF
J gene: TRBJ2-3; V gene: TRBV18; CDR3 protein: CASSRGVPWGTRSTDTQYF
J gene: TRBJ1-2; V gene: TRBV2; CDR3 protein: CASRGVTRGLTYGYTF
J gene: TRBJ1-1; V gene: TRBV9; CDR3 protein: CASSVGGTRGHTEAFF
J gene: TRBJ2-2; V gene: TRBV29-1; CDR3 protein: CSVIPETSGNTGELFF
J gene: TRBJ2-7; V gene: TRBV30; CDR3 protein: CAWSVGWGSPYEQYF
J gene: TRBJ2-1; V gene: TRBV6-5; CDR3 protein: CASNREWANEQFF
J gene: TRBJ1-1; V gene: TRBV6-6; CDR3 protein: CASHFRGRVTEAFF
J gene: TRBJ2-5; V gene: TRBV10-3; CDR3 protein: CAISESKGRRAGYQETQYF
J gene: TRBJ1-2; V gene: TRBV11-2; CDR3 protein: CASSHRGHGYTF